This T cell receptor beta chain was found in a study of T cells and copy number aberrations in small-cell lung cancer (dated by TCRdb to the early 2020s). Context from the whole study: Whole-exome sequencing of the same tumor regions was paired with TCR repertoire sequencing so that T cell metrics could be related to mutations and copy number aberrations. Tumor TCR data existed for under 20 patients, and 14 patients had TCR data from both tumor tissue and normal tissue.

CDR1 and CDR2 (MNHNS, SASEGT) derive from the germline V gene. From V the trimming removes 3 bases and from J it removes 2 bases, while the gene matches leave 2 bases of the junction unaccounted for. Its CDR3 holds 16 amino acids, cysteine through phenylalanine. The sequence is cut down to CDR3 DNA, 48 bases in frame from base 1. The donors were limited-stage small-cell lung cancer patients who had surgical resection in Hangzhou, China, between the late 2000s and the early 2020s. Every donor underwent upfront surgery with no preoperative chemotherapy or radiotherapy, and no donor received immunotherapy either before or after surgery. All 19 patients in the sequenced cohort were identified as smokers or heavy second-hand smokers. To represent spatial heterogeneity of the primary tumors, three regions were collected from each tumor FFPE block using a grid approach. Tumor regions were macrodissected to enrich malignant cells, and selection was limited to regions expected to yield at least 150 ng DNA. To characterize T cell repertoire heterogeneity, the study applied multi-region TCR-beta sequencing to resected limited-stage small-cell lung cancers and to tumor-adjacent lung tissue. The AllPrep DNA/RNA FFPE Kit (Qiagen) was used to extract genomic DNA from FFPE tissue.

This clone has a handful of counts. Its antigen is still unknown. No quality values exist for individual bases; no much larger clone is one base distant. General findings and caveats noted by the study authors: The TCR repertoire was highly heterogeneous across regions: about 75-98% of clones were restricted to a single region, a lower overlap than in localized NSCLC. Compared with adjacent lung tissue, tumors showed lower T-cell density, richness and clonality, although the density difference was not significant. Every specimen was formalin-fixed paraffin-embedded tissue, a material known to introduce sequencing artifacts. Because surgical resection is uncommon in small-cell lung cancer, the study was limited by a small sample size, and the findings need validation. A negative correlation was found between higher copy number aberration burden and tumor T-cell density, richness and clonality.

The immunoSEQ hsTCRB Kit, with multiplexed V- and J-gene primers, was used to amplify TCR-beta CDR3 regions from genomic DNA. Unique DNA barcodes were added in a second PCR, and the samples were pooled together with one negative control and one positive control. The pooled TCR-beta libraries were sequenced using a 150-cycle paired-end protocol on an Illumina MiSeq. The authors' pipeline ran thus. Raw sequencing data were processed by Adaptive Biotechnologies into a report with normalized, annotated TCR-beta repertoires. T-cell density was computed as TCR-beta templates normalized to usable DNA, which was estimated by amplifying housekeeping genes. Richness was defined as the count of unique rearrangements, and clonality was defined as 1 minus Pielou's evenness. Three measures quantified intratumor TCR heterogeneity between regions: the Jaccard index, the Morisita overlap index, and the proportion of shared top-20 clonotypes. This is the immuneACCESS table as TCRdb keeps it, with only in-frame sequences that have V and J called. A part of the clones is gone; compared with another copy, unresolved V genes explain less than half, and the rest is unexplained. V and J calls and clone size are those listed in that table; D and trimming were worked out from the DNA. The sample records over 6,000 clones, around 77% of which are singletons. The biggest ten clones account for around 9% of the sample.

The source material was tumor tissue. This clonotype originated in a man in his fifties with small cell lung cancer. The rearrangement joined TRBV6-1 to TRBJ2-1, with 12 bases aligning to TRBD2. The CDR3 protein: CASSDPSGRAYNEQFF. The nucleotide sequence reads as follows: TGTGCCAGCAGTGATCCTAGCGGGAGGGCCTACAATGAGCAGTTCTTC.